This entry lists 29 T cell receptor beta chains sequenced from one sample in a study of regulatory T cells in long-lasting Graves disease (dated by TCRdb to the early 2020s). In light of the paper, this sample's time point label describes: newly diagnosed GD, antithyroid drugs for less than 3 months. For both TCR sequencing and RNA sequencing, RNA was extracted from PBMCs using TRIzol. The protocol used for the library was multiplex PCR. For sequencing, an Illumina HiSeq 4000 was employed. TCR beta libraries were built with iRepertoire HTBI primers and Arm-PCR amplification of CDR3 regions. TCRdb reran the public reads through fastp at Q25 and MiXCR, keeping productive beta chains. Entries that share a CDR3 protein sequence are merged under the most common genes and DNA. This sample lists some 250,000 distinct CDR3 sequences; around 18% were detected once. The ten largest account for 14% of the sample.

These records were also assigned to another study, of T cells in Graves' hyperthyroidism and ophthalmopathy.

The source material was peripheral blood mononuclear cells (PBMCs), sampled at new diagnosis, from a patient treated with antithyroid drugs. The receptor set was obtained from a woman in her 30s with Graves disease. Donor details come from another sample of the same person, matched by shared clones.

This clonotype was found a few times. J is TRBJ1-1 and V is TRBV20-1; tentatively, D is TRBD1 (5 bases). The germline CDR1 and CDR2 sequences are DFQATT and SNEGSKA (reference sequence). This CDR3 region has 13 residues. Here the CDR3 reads CRLRGIGDTEAFF. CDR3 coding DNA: TGCAGGCTAAGAGGTATAGGGGACACTGAAGCTTTCTTT.

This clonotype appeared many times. The CDR3 loop is CASSLGTGFDYGYTF. CDR3 in DNA: TGTGCCAGCAGTTTGGGGACAGGGTTCGACTATGGCTACACCTTC. This chain links TRBV27 with TRBJ1-2; 9 bases match TRBD1. Germline V gene lookup returns CDR1 MNHEY and CDR2 SMNVEV (reference sequence). The J segment lost 3 bases and the V segment lost 3 bases, leaving 5 bases of the junction unmatched. The length of the CDR3 is 15 residues.

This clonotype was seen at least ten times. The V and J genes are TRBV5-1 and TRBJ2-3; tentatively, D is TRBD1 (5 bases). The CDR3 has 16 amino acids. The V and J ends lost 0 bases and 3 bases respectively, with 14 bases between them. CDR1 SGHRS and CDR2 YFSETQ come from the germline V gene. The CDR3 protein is CASSLASVGVTDTQYF. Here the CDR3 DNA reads TGCGCCAGCAGCTTGGCCAGCGTAGGGGTGACAGATACGCAGTATTTT.

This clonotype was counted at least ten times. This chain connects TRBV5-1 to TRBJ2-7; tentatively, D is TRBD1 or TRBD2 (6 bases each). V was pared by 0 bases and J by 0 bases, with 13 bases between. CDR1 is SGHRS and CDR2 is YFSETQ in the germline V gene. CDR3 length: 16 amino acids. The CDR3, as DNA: TGCGCCAGCAGCTTGGTTCGGGGGACAAGCTCCTACGAGCAGTACTTC. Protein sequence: CASSLVRGTSSYEQYF.

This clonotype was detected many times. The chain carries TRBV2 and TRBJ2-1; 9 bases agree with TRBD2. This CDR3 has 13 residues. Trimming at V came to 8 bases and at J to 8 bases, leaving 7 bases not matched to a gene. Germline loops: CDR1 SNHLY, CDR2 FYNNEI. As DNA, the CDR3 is TGTGCCAGCGAGGGACTAGCTGTCGATGAGCAGTTCTTC. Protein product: CASEGLAVDEQFF. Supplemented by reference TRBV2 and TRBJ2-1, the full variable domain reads EPEVTQTPSHQVTQMGQEVILRCVPISNHLYFYWYRQILGQKVEFLVSFYNNEISEKSEIFDDQFSVERPDGSNFTLKIRSTKLEDSAMYFCASEGLAVDEQFFGPGTRLTVL.

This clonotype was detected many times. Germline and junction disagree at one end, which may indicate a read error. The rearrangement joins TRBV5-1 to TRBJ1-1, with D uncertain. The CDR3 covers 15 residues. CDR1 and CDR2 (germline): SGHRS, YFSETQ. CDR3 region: CASSLAPGENTEAFF. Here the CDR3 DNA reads TGTGCCAGCAGCTTGGCCCCAGGTGAGAACACTGAAGCTTTCTTT.

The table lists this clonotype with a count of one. The CDR3 DNA reads TGTGCCAGCAGCACCAGACTAGCGGGGGGCCAAGAGACCCAGTACTTC. This encodes CASSTRLAGGQETQYF. The chain recombines TRBV11-2 with TRBJ2-5, with 13 nucleotides matching TRBD2. CDR3 length: 16 amino acids. Germline trimming cut 5 bases from V and 1 base from J; bases unmatched to any gene: 4. In germline, CDR1 is SGHAT, CDR2 FQNNGV.

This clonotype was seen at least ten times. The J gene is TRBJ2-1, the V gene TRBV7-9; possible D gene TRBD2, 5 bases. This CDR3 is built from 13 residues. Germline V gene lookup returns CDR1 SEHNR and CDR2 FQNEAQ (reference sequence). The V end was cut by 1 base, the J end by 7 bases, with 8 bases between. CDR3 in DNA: TGTGCCAGCAGCTTAGAACTAGGGAATGAGCAGTTCTTC. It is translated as CASSLELGNEQFF.

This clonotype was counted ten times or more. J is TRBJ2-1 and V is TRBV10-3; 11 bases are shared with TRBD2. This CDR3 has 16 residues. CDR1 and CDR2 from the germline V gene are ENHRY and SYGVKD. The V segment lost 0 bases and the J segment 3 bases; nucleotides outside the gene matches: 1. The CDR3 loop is CAISESSGGDYNEQFF. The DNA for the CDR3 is TGTGCCATCAGTGAGTCTAGCGGGGGGGACTACAATGAGCAGTTCTTC.

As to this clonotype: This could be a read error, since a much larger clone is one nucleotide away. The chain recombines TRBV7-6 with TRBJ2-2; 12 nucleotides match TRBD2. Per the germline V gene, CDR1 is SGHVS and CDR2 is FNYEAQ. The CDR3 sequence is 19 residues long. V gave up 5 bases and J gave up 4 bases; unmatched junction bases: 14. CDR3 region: CASSRGLAGSLRGTGELFF. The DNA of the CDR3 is TGTGCCAGCAGCAGAGGACTAGCGGGGTCATTAAGGGGCACCGGGGAGCTGTTTTTT.

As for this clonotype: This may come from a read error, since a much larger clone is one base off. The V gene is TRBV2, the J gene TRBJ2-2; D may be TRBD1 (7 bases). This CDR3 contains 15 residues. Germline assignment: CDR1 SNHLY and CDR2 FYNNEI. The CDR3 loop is CAREGKGANTGELSF. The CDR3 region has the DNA TGTGCCAGGGAGGGTAAGGGGGCGAACACCGGGGAGCTGTCTTTT.

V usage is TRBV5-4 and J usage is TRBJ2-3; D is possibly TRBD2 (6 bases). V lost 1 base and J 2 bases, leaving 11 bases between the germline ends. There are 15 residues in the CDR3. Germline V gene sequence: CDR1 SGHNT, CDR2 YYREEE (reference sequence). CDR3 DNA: TGTGCCAGCAGCTTGAACCTAGCGACCACAGATACGCAGTATTTT. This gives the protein CASSLNLATTDTQYF.

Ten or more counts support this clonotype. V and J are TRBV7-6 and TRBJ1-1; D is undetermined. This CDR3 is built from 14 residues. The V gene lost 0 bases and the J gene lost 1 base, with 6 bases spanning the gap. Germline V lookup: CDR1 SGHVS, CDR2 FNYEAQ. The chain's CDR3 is CASSLATRNTEAFF. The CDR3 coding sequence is TGTGCCAGCAGCTTAGCTACACGGAACACTGAAGCTTTCTTT.

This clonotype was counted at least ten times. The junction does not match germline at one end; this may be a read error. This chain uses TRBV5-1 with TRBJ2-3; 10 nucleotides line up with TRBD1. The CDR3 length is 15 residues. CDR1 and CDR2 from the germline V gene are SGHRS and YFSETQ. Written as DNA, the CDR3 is TGTGCCAGCAGCTTGGGACAGGGGAGGCCAGATACGCAGTATTTT. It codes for CASSLGQGRPDTQYF.

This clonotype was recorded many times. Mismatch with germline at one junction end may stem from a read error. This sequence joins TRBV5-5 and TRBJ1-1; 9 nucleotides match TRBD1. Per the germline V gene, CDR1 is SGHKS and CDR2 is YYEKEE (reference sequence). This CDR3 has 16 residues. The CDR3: CASSLAGTGIDTEAFF. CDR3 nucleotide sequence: TGCGCCAGCAGCTTGGCCGGGACAGGGATCGACACTGAAGCTTTCTTT.

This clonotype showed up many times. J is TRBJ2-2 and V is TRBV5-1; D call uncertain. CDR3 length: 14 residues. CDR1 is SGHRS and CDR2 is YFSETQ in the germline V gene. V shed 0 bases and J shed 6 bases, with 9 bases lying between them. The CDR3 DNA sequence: TGCGCCAGCAGCTTGGATGGGATCGCCGGGGAGCTGTTTTTT. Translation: CASSLDGIAGELFF.

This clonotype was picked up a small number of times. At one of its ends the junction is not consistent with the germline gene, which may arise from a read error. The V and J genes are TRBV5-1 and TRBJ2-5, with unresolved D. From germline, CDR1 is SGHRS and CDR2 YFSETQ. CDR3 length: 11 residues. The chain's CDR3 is CASSYQEAQYF. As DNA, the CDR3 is TGCGCCAGCAGCTATCAAGAGGCCCAGTACTTC.

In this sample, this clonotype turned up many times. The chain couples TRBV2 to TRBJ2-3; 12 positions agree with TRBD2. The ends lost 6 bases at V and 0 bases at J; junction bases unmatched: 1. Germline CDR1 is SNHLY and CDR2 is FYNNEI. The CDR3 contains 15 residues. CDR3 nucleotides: TGTGCCAGCAGCACTAGCGGGGGGAGCACAGATACGCAGTATTTT. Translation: CASSTSGGSTDTQYF. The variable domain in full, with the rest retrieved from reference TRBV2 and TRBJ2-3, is EPEVTQTPSHQVTQMGQEVILRCVPISNHLYFYWYRQILGQKVEFLVSFYNNEISEKSEIFDDQFSVERPDGSNFTLKIRSTKLEDSAMYFCASSTSGGSTDTQYFGPGTRLTVL.

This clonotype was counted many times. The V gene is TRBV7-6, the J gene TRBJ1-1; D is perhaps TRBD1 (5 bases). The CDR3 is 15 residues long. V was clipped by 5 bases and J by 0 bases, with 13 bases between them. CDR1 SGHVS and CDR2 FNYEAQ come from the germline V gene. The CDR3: CASSPPRGMNTEAFF. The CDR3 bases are TGTGCCAGCAGCCCCCCAAGGGGAATGAACACTGAAGCTTTCTTT. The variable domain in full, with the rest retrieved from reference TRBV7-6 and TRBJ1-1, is GAGVSQSPRYKVTKRGQDVALRCDPISGHVSLYWYRQALGQGPEFLTYFNYEAQQDKSGLPNDRFSAERPEGSISTLTIQRTEQRDSAMYRCASSPPRGMNTEAFFGQGTRLTVV.

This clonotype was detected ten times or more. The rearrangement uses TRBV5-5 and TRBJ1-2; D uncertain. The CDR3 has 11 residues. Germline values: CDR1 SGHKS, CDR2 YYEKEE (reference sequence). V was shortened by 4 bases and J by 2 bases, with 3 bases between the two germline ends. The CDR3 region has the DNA TGTGCCAGCAGCCAGAACTATGGCTACACCTTC. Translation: CASSQNYGYTF.

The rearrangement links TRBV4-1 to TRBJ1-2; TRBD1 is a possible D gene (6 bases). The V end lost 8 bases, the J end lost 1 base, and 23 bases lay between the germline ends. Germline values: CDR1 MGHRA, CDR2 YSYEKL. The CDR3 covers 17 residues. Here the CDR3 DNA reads TGCGCCAGCGGAGAAGGGGGGAGAACAGACTTTAACTATGGCTACACCTTC. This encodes CASGEGGRTDFNYGYTF.

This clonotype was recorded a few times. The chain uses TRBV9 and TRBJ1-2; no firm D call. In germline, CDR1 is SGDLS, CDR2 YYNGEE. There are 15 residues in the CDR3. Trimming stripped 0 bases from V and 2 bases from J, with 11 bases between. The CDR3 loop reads CASSVAAGANYGYTF. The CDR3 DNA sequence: TGTGCCAGCAGCGTAGCGGCAGGAGCAAACTATGGCTACACCTTC.

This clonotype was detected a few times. This chain's CDR3 is CASSEAGGTDTQYF. The CDR3 region has the DNA TGTGCCAGCAGTGAAGCGGGGGGCACAGATACGCAGTATTTT. The J gene is TRBJ2-3, the V gene TRBV6-4; TRBD2 agrees at 8 bases. The CDR3 is made up of 14 amino acids. Germline V gives CDR1 MRHNA, CDR2 SNTAGT. V lost 3 bases, J lost 1 base, and 0 bases stayed unmatched.

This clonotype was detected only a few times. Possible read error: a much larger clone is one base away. CDR3 region: CASNQVTGDEQYF. Written as DNA, the CDR3 is TGTGCCAGCAATCAGGTTACCGGAGACGAGCAGTACTTC. The V call is TRBV2, the J call TRBJ2-5; unclear D gene. The DNA matches TRBJ2-7 better at its end, which makes the J call doubtful. The CDR3 runs to 13 residues. Germline V gene lookup returns CDR1 SNHLY and CDR2 FYNNEI.

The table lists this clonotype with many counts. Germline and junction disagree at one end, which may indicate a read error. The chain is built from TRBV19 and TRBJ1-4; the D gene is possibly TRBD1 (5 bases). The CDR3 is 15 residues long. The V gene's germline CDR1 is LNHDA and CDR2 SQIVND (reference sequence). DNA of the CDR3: TGTGCCAGTAGTACCCCGGGACGGCGAAATGAAAAACTGTCTTTT. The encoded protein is CASSTPGRRNEKLSF.

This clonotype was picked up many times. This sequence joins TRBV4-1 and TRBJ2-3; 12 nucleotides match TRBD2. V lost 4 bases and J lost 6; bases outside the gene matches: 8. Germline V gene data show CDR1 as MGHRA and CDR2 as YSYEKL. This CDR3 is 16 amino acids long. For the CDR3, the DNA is TGCGCCAGCAGCCCCCTTGCTAGCGGGGGGGCGGATACGCAGTATTTT. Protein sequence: CASSPLASGGADTQYF.

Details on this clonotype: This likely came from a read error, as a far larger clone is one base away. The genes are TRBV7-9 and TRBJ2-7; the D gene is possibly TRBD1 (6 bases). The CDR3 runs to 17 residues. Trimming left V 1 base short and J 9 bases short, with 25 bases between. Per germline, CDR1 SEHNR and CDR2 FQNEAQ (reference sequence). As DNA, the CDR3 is TGTGCCAGCAGCTTAGATCTCCAGGGACACCCCGTGATGGGGCAGTACTTC. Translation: CASSLDLQGHPVMGQYF.

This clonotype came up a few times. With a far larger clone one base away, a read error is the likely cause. The CDR3 DNA sequence: TGTGCCAGCAGCCATACGAGGGGCGATCAGCCCCAGCATTTT. Translated, it gives CASSHTRGDQPQHF. This chain links TRBV2 with TRBJ1-5; D is possibly TRBD1 (5 bases). V lost 6 bases and J lost 5, with 14 bases in between. Looked up from germline, CDR1 is SNHLY and CDR2 is FYNNEI. The CDR3 has 14 residues.

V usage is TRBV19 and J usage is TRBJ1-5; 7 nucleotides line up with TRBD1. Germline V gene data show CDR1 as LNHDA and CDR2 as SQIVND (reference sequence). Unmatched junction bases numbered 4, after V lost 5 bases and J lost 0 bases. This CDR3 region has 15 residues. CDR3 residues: CASSAQGDSNQPQHF. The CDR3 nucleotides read TGTGCCAGTAGTGCTCAGGGGGATAGCAATCAGCCCCAGCATTTT. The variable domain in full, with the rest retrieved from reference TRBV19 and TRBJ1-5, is DGGITQSPKYLFRKEGQNVTLSCEQNLNHDAMYWYRQDPGQGLRLIYYSQIVNDFQKGDIAEGYSVSREKKESFPLTVTSAQKNPTAFYLCASSAQGDSNQPQHFGDGTRLSIL.